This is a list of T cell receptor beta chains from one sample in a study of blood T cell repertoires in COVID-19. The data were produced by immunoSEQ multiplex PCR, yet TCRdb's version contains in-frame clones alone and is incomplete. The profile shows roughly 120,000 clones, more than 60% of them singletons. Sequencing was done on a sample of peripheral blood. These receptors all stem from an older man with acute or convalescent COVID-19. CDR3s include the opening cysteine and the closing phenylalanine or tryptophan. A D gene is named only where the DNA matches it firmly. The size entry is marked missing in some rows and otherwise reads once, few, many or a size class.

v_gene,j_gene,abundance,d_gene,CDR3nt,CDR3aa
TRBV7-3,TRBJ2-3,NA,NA,TGTGCCAGCAGCTTATGGGGAGCCACAGATACGCAGTATTTT,CASSLWGATDTQYF
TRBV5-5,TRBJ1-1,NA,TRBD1,TGTGCCAGCAGCTCTTCAGGGGGGAACGCGAACACTGAAGCTTTCTTT,CASSSSGGNANTEAFF
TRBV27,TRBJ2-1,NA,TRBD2,TGTGCCAGCAGTTTGCTAGCGGGAGGGCCAGGAGGTGAGCAGTTCTTC,CASSLLAGGPGGEQFF
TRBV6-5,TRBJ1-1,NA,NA,TGTGCCAGCAGTTCGCCAGCATTTAAGGAGACCACTGAAGCTTTCTTT,CASSSPAFKETTEAFF
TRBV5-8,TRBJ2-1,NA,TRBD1,TGTGCCAGCAGCTTCCGACAGGGGTACAATGAGCAGTTCTTC,CASSFRQGYNEQFF
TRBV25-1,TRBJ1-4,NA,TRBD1,TGTGCCAGCAACCGCGCCGGGACAGGAAATGAAAAACTGTTTTTT,CASNRAGTGNEKLFF
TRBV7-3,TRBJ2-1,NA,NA,TGTGCCAGCAGCTTAGTCTTCGGCAATGAGCAGTTCTTC,CASSLVFGNEQFF
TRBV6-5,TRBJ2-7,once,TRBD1,TGTGCCAGCAGTTACTCGGCAGGGGGCAACTACGAGCAGTACTTC,CASSYSAGGNYEQYF
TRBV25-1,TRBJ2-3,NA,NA,TGTGCCAGCAGTGATACGGGTGCGGCAGATACGCAGTATTTT,CASSDTGAADTQYF
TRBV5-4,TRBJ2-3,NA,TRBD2,TGTGCCAGCAGCCCCTCTCCGGCGGGAGCGGGGGGGAACTCAGATACGCAGTATTTT,CASSPSPAGAGGNSDTQYF
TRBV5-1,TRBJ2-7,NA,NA,TGCGCCAGCAGCTTGGATCCTAGCTCCTACGAGCAGTACTTC,CASSLDPSSYEQYF
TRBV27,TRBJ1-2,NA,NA,TGTGCCAGCAGTTTTTCAGGGGAAGACTATGGCTACACCTTC,CASSFSGEDYGYTF
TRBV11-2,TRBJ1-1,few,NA,TGTGCCAGCAGCCCACAGGGCTGGAACACTGAAGCTTTCTTT,CASSPQGWNTEAFF
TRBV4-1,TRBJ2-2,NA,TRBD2,TGCGCCAGCAGCCAAGCCCAAGCGGGGATGAACACCGGGGAGCTGTTTTTT,CASSQAQAGMNTGELFF
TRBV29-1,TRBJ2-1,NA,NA,TGCAGCGTTGAAGTAAGTGGGGCTCCCTACAATGAGCAGTTCTTC,CSVEVSGAPYNEQFF
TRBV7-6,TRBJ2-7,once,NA,TGTGCCAGCAGCTTAGTCCTCCGGGGTATTTCCCACGAGCAGTACTTC,CASSLVLRGISHEQYF
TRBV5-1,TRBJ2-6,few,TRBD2,TGCGCCAGCACCCCGGGAGGCTCTGGGGCCAACGTCCTGACTTTC,CASTPGGSGANVLTF
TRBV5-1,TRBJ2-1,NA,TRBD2,TGCGCCAGCAGCCCTCCGACTAGCGGGGGGGCCTTAGATGAGCAGTTCTTC,CASSPPTSGGALDEQFF
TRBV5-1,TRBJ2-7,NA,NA,TGCGCCAGCAGTTCCAACATCGGGGGTTCCGCCTACGAGCAGTACTTC,CASSSNIGGSAYEQYF
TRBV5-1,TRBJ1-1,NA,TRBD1,TGCGCCAGCAGCGGATCCGGGACAGCTTTTTTGAACACTGAAGCTTTCTTT,CASSGSGTAFLNTEAFF